The clone carrying this TCR beta chain was recorded a few times. The data are from a study of blood T cells in healthy people across ages. Across the whole study: Researchers report that template switching captured about one barcoded beta molecule per two T cells.

CDR3 size: 13 residues. Germline CDR1 SGHTA, CDR2 FQGNSA. After removal of 6 bases from V and 6 bases from J, the junction contained 6 bases not matched to a gene. Combining a sample-barcoded 5' primer with a J-beta primer mix, a second PCR ran for about 6 to 11 cycles. TCRdb re-analysed the 5' RACE reads in MiXCR, keeping a single row per CDR3 protein. The table has about 760,000 distinct CDR3 sequences, around 25% seen once. This sample was shared with a second study, whose subject was T cells of mothers and their children.

The J gene is TRBJ2-7, the V gene TRBV7-2, with 9 bases that match TRBD1. The source of this sequence is a boy between 10 and 17 years old in good health. Source material: blood. The CDR3 sequence is CASRTPTGGEQYF. In DNA form, the CDR3 reads TGTGCCAGCAGGACTCCGACAGGGGGCGAGCAGTACTTC.